Below are 8 T cell receptor beta chains sequenced from a single sample in a study of control samples from healthy donors and cancer patients. Profiled with immunoSEQ multiplex PCR; TCRdb holds only in-frame clones, not every one. The data show about 170,000 clones, roughly 93% seen once. Sequenced material: blood. The receptors originated from a woman aged 55-69 years in good health.

The J gene is TRBJ1-2, the V gene TRBV10-3, with 12 positions matching TRBD1. The CDR3 runs 16 residues. Germline loops: CDR1 ENHRY, CDR2 SYGVKD. The V segment lost 4 bases and the J segment 0 bases; nucleotides outside the gene matches: 3. The CDR3 DNA is TGTGCCATCAGTGCCGGGACAGGGGGCACTAACTATGGCTACACCTTC. Its protein is CAISAGTGGTNYGYTF.

The chain combines TRBV7-9 with TRBJ1-1; D is unresolved. Trimming pared 4 bases from V and 4 bases from J, leaving 10 bases between. Per germline, CDR1 SEHNR and CDR2 FQNEAQ (reference sequence). The CDR3 contains 13 residues. The CDR3 DNA sequence: TGTGCCAGCAGCTCCGGAGGTGGCACTGAAGCTTTCTTT. As protein: CASSSGGGTEAFF.

CDR3 sequence (DNA): TGTGCCAGCAGCGTAGAACAGGTCGAGACCCAGTACTTC. As protein: CASSVEQVETQYF. The chain is built from TRBV9 and TRBJ2-5; D might be TRBD1 (5 bases). This CDR3 spans 13 amino acids. Germline V gene data show CDR1 as SGDLS and CDR2 as YYNGEE. V was shortened by 0 bases and J by 5 bases, with 8 bases between the two germline ends. Looking up the rest from reference TRBV9 and TRBJ2-5 gives the full variable domain: DSGVTQTPKHLITATGQRVTLRCSPRSGDLSVYWYQQSLDQGLQFLIQYYNGEERAKGNILERFSAQQFPDLHSELNLSSLELGDSALYFCASSVEQVETQYFGPGTRLLVL.

As regards this clone: This sample also contains other DNA sequences that code for the same CDR3. The chain couples TRBV9 to TRBJ1-3; no clear D. CDR3 length: 16 amino acids. With 0 bases removed from V and 0 bases from J, the gap between germline ends came to 10 bases. From germline, CDR1 is SGDLS and CDR2 YYNGEE. As DNA, the CDR3 is TGTGCCAGCAGCGTAGCTGCGGCGGGCTCTGGAAACACCATATATTTT. Its translation: CASSVAAAGSGNTIYF.

In its sample, this clone was seen a few times. The chain joins TRBV29-1 to TRBJ1-2; D not resolved. CDR1 and CDR2 (germline): SQVTM, ANQGSEA. This CDR3 comprises 13 residues. Trimming took off 5 bases at V and 2 bases at J, with 12 bases between the two ends. The CDR3 nucleotides are TGCAGCGTTTATATAGACTCGAACTATGGCTACACCTTC. It specifies CSVYIDSNYGYTF.

The chain joins TRBV30 to TRBJ1-3; D uncertain. Germline CDR1 and CDR2: GTSNPN and SVGIG (reference sequence). V was shortened by 0 bases and J by 1 base, with 7 bases between the two germline ends. The CDR3 sequence is 14 residues long. The CDR3 reads CAWSVLGSGNTIYF. The CDR3 DNA reads TGTGCCTGGAGTGTATTGGGTTCTGGAAACACCATATATTTT.

The CDR3 DNA follows: TGTGCCAGCAGCCGGACAGAGATCTCTGGGGCCAACGTCCTGACTTTC. It translates to CASSRTEISGANVLTF. The chain is built from TRBV5-4 and TRBJ2-6; a weak D match, TRBD1 (6 bases). Germline loops: CDR1 SGHNT, CDR2 YYREEE (reference sequence). V lost 4 bases to trimming and J lost 0 bases, with 11 bases between them. The CDR3 consists of 16 residues.

This clone was recorded once. V gene TRBV3-1 (or the pseudogene TRBV3-2) combines with J gene TRBJ1-4; TRBD1 is a possible D gene (6 bases). Germline CDR1 LGHDT, CDR2 YNNKEL (reference sequence). The CDR3 consists of 16 residues. With 0 bases removed from V and 8 bases from J, the gap between germline ends came to 16 bases. CDR3 protein: CASSQDRWRGGEKLFF. The CDR3 DNA reads as TGTGCCAGCAGCCAAGATCGATGGAGGGGGGGGGAAAAACTGTTTTTT.